These 18 T cell receptor beta chains originate from one sample sequenced in a study of blood T cell repertoires in COVID-19. TCRdb's copy holds only in-frame clones and misses some; the assay was immunoSEQ multiplex PCR. The sample lists approximately 400,000 clones, approximately 91% occurring once. Sequencing used PBMCs or T cells enriched from blood (not recorded which). The receptors shown here come from a middle-aged woman who had been exposed to COVID-19.

Remarks on this clone: Different DNA sequences within this sample yield the same CDR3. The rearrangement uses TRBV30 and TRBJ1-5; D unclear. Germline CDR1 and CDR2: GTSNPN and SVGIG (reference sequence). Trimming left V 0 bases short and J 7 bases short, with 13 bases between. The CDR3 sequence is 14 residues long. CDR3 bases: TGTGCCTGGAGTGTAAGGACGGGAAGCCAGCCCCAGCATTTT. Its protein product is CAWSVRTGSQPQHF.

This rearrangement joins TRBV5-4 to TRBJ1-3; TRBD1 matches at 8 bases. Germline V CDR1 and CDR2: SGHNT, YYREEE (reference sequence). J was trimmed by 4 bases and V by 3 bases; bases with no gene match: 9. CDR3 length: 16 residues. CDR3 protein: CASSSGNRDRGNTIYF. For the CDR3, the DNA is TGTGCCAGCAGCTCTGGAAACCGGGACAGGGGAAACACCATATATTTT.

This sequence joins TRBV4-1 and TRBJ2-2, with 9 bases that match TRBD2. The germline CDR1 and CDR2 sequences are MGHRA and YSYEKL. V was pared by 0 bases and J by 3 bases, with 14 bases of the junction left unmatched. The CDR3 runs to 20 residues. The CDR3 nucleotides read TGCGCCAGCAGCCAAGAGGGACTACTTGGGGCTAGCGGGGACACCGGGGAGCTGTTTTTT. This translates into CASSQEGLLGASGDTGELFF.

The chain links TRBV19 to TRBJ2-2; weak D call: TRBD1 (5 bases). V was pared by 5 bases and J by 1 base, with 8 bases between. Germline CDR1 LNHDA, CDR2 SQIVND (reference sequence). This CDR3 comprises 14 residues. CDR3 nucleotides: TGTGCCAGTAGTGTGGACAAGAACACCGGGGAGCTGTTTTTT. It specifies CASSVDKNTGELFF.

The chain couples TRBV9 to TRBJ1-1; 7 nucleotides match TRBD1. V shed 0 bases and J 6 bases; nucleotides not matched to a gene: 8. CDR1 is SGDLS and CDR2 is YYNGEE in the germline V gene. The CDR3 spans 15 residues. DNA of the CDR3: TGTGCCAGCAGCGTAGTAGGGGAAGGGGGCTCTGAAGCTTTCTTT. Its translation: CASSVVGEGGSEAFF. The full variable domain, with the rest looked up from reference TRBV9 and TRBJ1-1, is DSGVTQTPKHLITATGQRVTLRCSPRSGDLSVYWYQQSLDQGLQFLIQYYNGEERAKGNILERFSAQQFPDLHSELNLSSLELGDSALYFCASSVVGEGGSEAFFGQGTRLTVV.

This chain uses TRBV11-2 with TRBJ1-5, with TRBD1 matching over 7 bases. Germline assignment: CDR1 SGHAT and CDR2 FQNNGV. CDR3 size: 15 residues. After removal of 5 bases from V and 2 bases from J, the junction contained 6 bases not matched to a gene. CDR3 coding DNA: TGTGCCAGCAGCCCAGGGGGGCGCGGCAATCAGCCCCAGCATTTT. Its translation is CASSPGGRGNQPQHF.

This chain links TRBV3-1 (or the pseudogene TRBV3-2) with TRBJ1-1; D unresolved. Trimming took 3 bases from V and 5 from J, leaving 19 bases between them. The CDR3 has 16 amino acids. CDR1 is LGHDT and CDR2 is YNNKEL in the germline V gene (reference sequence). The CDR3 reads CASSHTRGGFLTEAFF. The CDR3, as DNA: TGTGCCAGCAGCCACACTAGAGGAGGGTTTCTGACTGAAGCTTTCTTT.

In nucleotides, the CDR3 is TGTGCCAGCAGTGAAGCGTGGCAGGGAAATGGCTACACCTTC. Translation: CASSEAWQGNGYTF. The chain is built from TRBV6-1 and TRBJ1-2; D is perhaps TRBD1 (5 bases). This CDR3 is built from 14 residues. Germline-derived CDR1 and CDR2 are MNHNS and SASEGT. The V and J ends lost 0 bases and 6 bases respectively, with 11 bases between them.

This chain links TRBV5-4 with TRBJ2-3; tentatively, D is TRBD2 (6 bases). Trimming pared 0 bases from V and 3 bases from J, leaving 8 bases between. This CDR3 contains 14 residues. Germline values: CDR1 SGHNT, CDR2 YYREEE (reference sequence). This CDR3 reads CASSLGSGTDTQYF. The CDR3 DNA reads as TGTGCCAGCAGCTTGGGTAGCGGAACAGATACGCAGTATTTT.

The rearrangement joins TRBV4-3 to TRBJ2-2, with unresolved D. V lost 4 bases, J lost 3 bases, and 18 bases lay in between. The CDR3 loop spans 17 amino acids. Germline CDR1 LGHNA, CDR2 YSLEER. The CDR3: CASSRDFKRTYTGELFF. The CDR3 DNA sequence: TGCGCCAGCAGCCGCGACTTCAAGCGAACCTACACCGGGGAGCTGTTTTTT.

The chain couples TRBV5-6 to TRBJ1-1, with TRBD1 matching 9 bases. Germline CDR1 SGHDT, CDR2 YYEEEE. This CDR3 comprises 14 residues. J was trimmed by 4 bases and V by 1 base; bases with no gene match: 2. The CDR3 loop reads CASSLNRGRTEAFF. DNA of the CDR3: TGTGCCAGCAGCTTGAACAGGGGGCGCACTGAAGCTTTCTTT. Full variable domain (outside the CDR3, taken from reference TRBV5-6 and TRBJ1-1): DAGVTQSPTHLIKTRGQQVTLRCSPKSGHDTVSWYQQALGQGPQFIFQYYEEEERQRGNFPDRFSGHQFPNYSSELNVNALLLGDSALYLCASSLNRGRTEAFFGQGTRLTVV.

In this sample, this clone turned up once. The chain couples TRBV6-5 to TRBJ2-7; D is unresolved. The ends were cut back, 2 bases at V and 0 bases at J, with 8 bases in the middle. Germline V gives CDR1 MNHEY, CDR2 SVGAGI. The CDR3 consists of 14 residues. The CDR3 DNA reads as TGTGCCAGCAGTTACGCGCGTCTCTCCTACGAGCAGTACTTC. Its translation: CASSYARLSYEQYF.

The rearrangement uses TRBV27 and TRBJ2-6, with TRBD2 matching 9 bases. Unmatched junction bases numbered 8, after V lost 5 bases and J lost 3 bases. The CDR3 consists of 17 residues. Germline-derived CDR1 and CDR2 are MNHEY and SMNVEV (reference sequence). For the CDR3, the DNA is TGTGCCAGCAGTCCCCGAGCGGGAGGAAGTGGGGCCAACGTCCTGACTTTC. Residues: CASSPRAGGSGANVLTF.

The chain is built from TRBV5-1 and TRBJ2-5; tentative D call: TRBD2 (6 bases). The CDR3 has 12 residues. The germline V gene has CDR1 SGHRS and CDR2 YFSETQ. Trimming took 6 bases from V and 4 from J, leaving 10 bases between them. CDR3 in DNA: TGCGCCAGCACTAGGGGAGGAGAGACCCAGTACTTC. It translates to CASTRGGETQYF.

This clone came up once. V usage is TRBV25-1 and J usage is TRBJ2-7; D is possibly TRBD2 (5 bases). Trimming left V 1 base short and J 3 bases short, with 7 bases between. CDR3 length equals 13 residues. Germline V gives CDR1 MGHDK, CDR2 SYGVNS. CDR3 DNA sequence: TGTGCCAGCAGTGAATTCGGGGTCTACGAGCAGTACTTC. It yields the protein CASSEFGVYEQYF.

The chain combines TRBV25-1 with TRBJ2-2; TRBD2 matches at 7 bases. The CDR3 runs 15 residues. V lost 7 bases, J lost 6 bases, and 11 bases stayed unmatched. CDR1 and CDR2 (germline): MGHDK, SYGVNS. CDR3 bases: TGTGCCAGCACTCACAGCGGGAAGGTTGCCGGGGAGCTGTTTTTT. It encodes CASTHSGKVAGELFF.

The J gene is TRBJ1-2, the V gene TRBV11-3; the D gene is possibly TRBD1 (6 bases). This CDR3 region has 14 residues. From germline, CDR1 is SGHNT and CDR2 YENEEA. V lost 1 base and J lost 6, with 12 bases in between. CDR3 in amino acids: CASSLGSGVDGYTF. The CDR3 DNA is TGTGCCAGCAGCTTAGGCTCAGGGGTCGATGGCTACACCTTC.

This sequence joins TRBV6-5 and TRBJ1-4, with 7 positions matching TRBD1. CDR1 and CDR2 (germline): MNHEY, SVGAGI. This CDR3 comprises 15 residues. Trimming at V came to 0 bases and at J to 7 bases, leaving 5 bases not matched to a gene. The CDR3 spells CASSYSEQGREKLFF. The CDR3 region has the DNA TGTGCCAGCAGTTACTCGGAACAGGGGCGTGAAAAACTGTTTTTT.